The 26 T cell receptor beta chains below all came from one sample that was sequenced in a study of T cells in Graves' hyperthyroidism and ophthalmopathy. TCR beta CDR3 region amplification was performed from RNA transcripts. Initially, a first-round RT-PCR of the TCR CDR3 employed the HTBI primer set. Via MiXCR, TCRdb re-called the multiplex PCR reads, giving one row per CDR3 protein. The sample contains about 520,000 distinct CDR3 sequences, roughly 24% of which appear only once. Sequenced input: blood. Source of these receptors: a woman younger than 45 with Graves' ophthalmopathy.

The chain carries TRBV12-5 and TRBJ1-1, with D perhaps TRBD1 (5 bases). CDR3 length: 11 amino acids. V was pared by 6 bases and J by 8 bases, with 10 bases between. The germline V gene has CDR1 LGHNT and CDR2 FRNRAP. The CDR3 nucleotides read TGTGCTAGTGGGCCGTGGGGGGAAGCTTTCTTT. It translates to CASGPWGEAFF.

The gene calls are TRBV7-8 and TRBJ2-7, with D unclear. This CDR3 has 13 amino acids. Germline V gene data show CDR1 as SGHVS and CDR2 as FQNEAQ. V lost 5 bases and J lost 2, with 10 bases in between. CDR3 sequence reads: CASSPGRTYEQYF. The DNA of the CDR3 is TGTGCCAGCAGCCCCGGACGGACCTACGAGCAGTACTTC. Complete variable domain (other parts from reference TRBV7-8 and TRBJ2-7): GAGVSQSPRYKVAKRGQDVALRCDPISGHVSLFWYQQALGQGPEFLTYFQNEAQLDKSGLPSDRFFAERPEGSVSTLKIQRTQQEDSAVYLCASSPGRTYEQYFGPGTRLTVT.

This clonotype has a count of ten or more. The chain's CDR3 is CASSKRGITIYF. DNA for the CDR3: TGTGCCAGCTCTAAGCGGGGGATTACCATATATTTT. V gene TRBV7-2 combines with J gene TRBJ1-3, with D perhaps TRBD1 (5 bases). CDR3 length: 12 residues. V was cut by 8 bases and J by 10 bases, with 15 bases left in between. The germline V gene encodes CDR1 SGHTA and CDR2 FQGNSA.

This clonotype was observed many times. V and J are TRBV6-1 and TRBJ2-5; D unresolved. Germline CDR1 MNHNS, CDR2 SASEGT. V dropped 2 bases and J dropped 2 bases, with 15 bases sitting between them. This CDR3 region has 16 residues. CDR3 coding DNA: TGTGCCAGCAGTGAAAGGTTGGGCAGCATACAAGAGACCCAGTACTTC. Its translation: CASSERLGSIQETQYF.

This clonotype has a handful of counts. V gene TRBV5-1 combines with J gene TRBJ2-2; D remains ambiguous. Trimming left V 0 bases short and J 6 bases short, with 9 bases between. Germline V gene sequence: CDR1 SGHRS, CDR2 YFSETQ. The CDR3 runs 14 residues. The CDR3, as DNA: TGCGCCAGCAGCTTGGTTTTGGGCGCCGGGGAGCTGTTTTTT. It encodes CASSLVLGAGELFF.

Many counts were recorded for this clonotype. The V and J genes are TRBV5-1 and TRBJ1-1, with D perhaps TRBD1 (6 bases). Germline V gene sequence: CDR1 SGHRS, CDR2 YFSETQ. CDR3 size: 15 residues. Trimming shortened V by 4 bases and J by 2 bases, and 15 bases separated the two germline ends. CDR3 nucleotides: TGCGCCAGCAGCCCCAGGACAGAGAGAAACACTGAAGCTTTCTTT. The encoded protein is CASSPRTERNTEAFF.

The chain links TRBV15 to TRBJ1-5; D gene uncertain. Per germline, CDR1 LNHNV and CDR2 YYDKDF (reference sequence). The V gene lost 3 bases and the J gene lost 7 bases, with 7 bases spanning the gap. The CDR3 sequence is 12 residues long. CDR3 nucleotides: TGTGCCACCAGCAGGAAGGAACAGCCCCAGCATTTT. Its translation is CATSRKEQPQHF.

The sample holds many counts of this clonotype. CDR3 sequence: CAISGTSAEQYF. DNA of the CDR3: TGTGCCATCAGTGGGACTAGCGCCGAGCAGTACTTC. The V gene is TRBV10-3, the J gene TRBJ2-7; 9 positions match TRBD2. V lost 4 bases and J lost 6; bases outside the gene matches: 1. The CDR3 sequence is 12 residues long. Germline V gives CDR1 ENHRY, CDR2 SYGVKD.

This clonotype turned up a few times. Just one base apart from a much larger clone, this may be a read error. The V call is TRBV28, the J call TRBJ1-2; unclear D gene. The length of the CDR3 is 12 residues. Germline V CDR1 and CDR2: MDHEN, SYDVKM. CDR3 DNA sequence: TGTGCCAGCGGGAGGACGGACTATGGCTACGCCTTC. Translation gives CASGRTDYGYAF.

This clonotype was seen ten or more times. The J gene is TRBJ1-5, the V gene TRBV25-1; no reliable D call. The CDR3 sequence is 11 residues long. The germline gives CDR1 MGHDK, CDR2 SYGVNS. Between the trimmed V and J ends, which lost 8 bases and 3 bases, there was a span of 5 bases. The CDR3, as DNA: TGTGCCAGCGGCTACAATCAGCCCCAGCATTTT. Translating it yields CASGYNQPQHF.

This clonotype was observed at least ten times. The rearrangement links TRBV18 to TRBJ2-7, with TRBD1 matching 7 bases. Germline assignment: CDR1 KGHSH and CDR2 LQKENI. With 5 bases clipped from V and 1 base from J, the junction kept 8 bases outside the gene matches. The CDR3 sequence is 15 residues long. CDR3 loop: CASSETGVRSYEQYF. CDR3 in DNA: TGTGCCAGCTCAGAAACAGGGGTGCGATCCTACGAGCAGTACTTC.

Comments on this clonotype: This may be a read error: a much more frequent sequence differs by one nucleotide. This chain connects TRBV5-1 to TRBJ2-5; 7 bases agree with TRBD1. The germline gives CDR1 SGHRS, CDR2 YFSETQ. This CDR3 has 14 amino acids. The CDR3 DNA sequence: TGCGCCAGCAGCAATGACAAGGGGGCTGAGACCCGGTACTTC. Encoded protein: CASSNDKGAETRYF.

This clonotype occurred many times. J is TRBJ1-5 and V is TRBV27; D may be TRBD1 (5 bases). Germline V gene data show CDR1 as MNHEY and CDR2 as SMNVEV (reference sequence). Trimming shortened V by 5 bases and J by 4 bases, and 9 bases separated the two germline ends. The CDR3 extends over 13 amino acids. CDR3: CASSHTGNQPQHF. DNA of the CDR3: TGTGCCAGCAGTCATACAGGTAATCAGCCCCAGCATTTT.

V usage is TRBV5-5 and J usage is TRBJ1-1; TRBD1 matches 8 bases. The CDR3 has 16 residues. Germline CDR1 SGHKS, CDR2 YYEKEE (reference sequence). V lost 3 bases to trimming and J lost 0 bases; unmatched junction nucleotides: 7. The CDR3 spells CASSSDRDHMNTEAFF. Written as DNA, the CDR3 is TGTGCCAGCAGCTCGGACAGGGACCATATGAACACTGAAGCTTTCTTT.

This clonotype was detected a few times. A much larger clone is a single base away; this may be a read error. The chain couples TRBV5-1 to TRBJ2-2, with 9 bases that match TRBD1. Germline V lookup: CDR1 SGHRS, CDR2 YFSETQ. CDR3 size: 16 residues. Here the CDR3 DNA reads TGCGCCAGCAGCGACCGGGACAGGGTAAACACCGGGGAGCTGTGTTTT. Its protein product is CASSDRDRVNTGELCF.

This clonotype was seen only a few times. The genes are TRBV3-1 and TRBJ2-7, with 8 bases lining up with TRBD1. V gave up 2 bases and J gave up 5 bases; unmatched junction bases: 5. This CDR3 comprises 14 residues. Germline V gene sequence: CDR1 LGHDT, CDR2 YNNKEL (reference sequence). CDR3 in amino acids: CASSQPTGGNEQYF. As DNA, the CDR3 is TGTGCCAGCAGCCAACCTACAGGGGGGAACGAGCAGTACTTC.

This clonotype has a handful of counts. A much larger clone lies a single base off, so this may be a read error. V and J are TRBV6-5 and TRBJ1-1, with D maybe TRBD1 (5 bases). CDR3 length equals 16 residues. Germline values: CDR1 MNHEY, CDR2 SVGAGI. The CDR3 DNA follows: TGTGCCAGCAGTTACTCGAAGACAGCAATGAACACTGAAGCTTGCTTT. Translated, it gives CASSYSKTAMNTEACF.

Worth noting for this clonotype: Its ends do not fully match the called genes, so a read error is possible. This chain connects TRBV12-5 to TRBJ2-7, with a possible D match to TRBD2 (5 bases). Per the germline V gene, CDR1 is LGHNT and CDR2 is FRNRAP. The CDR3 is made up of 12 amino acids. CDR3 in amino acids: CASGLGTPILIF. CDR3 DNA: TGTGCTAGTGGTTTGGGGACTCCGATTTTGATCTTC.

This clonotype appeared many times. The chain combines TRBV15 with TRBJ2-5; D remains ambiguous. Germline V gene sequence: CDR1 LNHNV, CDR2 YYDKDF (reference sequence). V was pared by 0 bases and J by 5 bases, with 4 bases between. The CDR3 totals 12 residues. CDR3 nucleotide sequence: TGTGCCACCAGCAGAGATAGGGAGACCCAGTACTTC. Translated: CATSRDRETQYF.

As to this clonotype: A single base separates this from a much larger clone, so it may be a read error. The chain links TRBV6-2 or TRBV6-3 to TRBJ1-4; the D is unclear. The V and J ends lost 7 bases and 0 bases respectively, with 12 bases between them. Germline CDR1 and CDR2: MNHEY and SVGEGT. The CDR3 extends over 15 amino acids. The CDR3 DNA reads TGTGCCAGCAATACTGCGGGAGCAACTAATGAAAAACTGTTTTTT. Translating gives CASNTAGATNEKLFF.

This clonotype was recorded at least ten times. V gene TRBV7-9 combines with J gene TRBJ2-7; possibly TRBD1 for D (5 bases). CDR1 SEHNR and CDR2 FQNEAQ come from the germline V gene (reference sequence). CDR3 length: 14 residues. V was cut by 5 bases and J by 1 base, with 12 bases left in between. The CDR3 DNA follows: TGTGCCAGCAGCCCCACTAAGGGGTCCTACGAGCAGTACTTC. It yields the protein CASSPTKGSYEQYF.

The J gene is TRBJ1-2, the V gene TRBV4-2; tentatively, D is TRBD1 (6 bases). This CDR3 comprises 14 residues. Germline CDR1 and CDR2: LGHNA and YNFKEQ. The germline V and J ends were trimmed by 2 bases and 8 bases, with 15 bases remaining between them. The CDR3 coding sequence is TGTGCCAGCAGCCAACCCGGGACACGAGGCGGCTACACCTTC. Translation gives CASSQPGTRGGYTF.

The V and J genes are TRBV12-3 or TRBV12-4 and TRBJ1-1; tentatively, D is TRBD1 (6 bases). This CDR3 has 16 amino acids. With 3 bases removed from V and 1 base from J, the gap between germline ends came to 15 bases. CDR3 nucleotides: TGTGCCAGCAGTTTTCCTCAGGGGAAAAAGAACACTGAAGCTTTCTTT. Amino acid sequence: CASSFPQGKKNTEAFF.

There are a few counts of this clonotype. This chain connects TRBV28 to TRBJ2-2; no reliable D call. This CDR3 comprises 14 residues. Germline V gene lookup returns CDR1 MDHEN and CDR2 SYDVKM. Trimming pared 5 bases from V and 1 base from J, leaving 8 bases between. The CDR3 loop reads CASSRTRNTGELFF. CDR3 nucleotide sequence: TGTGCCAGCAGTAGGACCCGGAACACCGGGGAGCTGTTTTTT.

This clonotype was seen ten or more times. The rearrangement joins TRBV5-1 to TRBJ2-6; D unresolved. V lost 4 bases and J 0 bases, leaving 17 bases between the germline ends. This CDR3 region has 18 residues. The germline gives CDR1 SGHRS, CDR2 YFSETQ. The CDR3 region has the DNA TGCGCCAGCAGCGCGCTCACAGTTTCCCCCTCTGGGGCCAACGTCCTGACTTTC. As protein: CASSALTVSPSGANVLTF.

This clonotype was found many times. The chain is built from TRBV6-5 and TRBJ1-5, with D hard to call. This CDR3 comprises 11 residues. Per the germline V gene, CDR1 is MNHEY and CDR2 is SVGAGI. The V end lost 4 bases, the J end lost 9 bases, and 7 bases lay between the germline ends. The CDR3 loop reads CASSSGWPQHF. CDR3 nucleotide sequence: TGTGCCAGCAGTTCCGGGTGGCCCCAGCATTTT.